Here is one T cell receptor beta chain with its context. Antigen specificity is unknown. There were at least 5 micrograms of total RNA extracted from every sample. A second PCR, run for about 7 to 11 cycles, used a sample-barcoded 5' primer plus a J-beta primer mix. Each cDNA molecule received a tag from a template-switch adaptor that had 12 random nucleotides. TCRdb independently ran MiXCR on the 5' RACE reads; one entry per CDR3 protein. The table lists over a million distinct CDR3 sequences, around 45% of them singletons, with 18% in the top ten. These data are taken from a study of blood T cells in healthy people across ages. Study-wide findings and caveats: Diversity of TCR beta per million T cells declined in a roughly linear way with age. It was held that the diversity estimates obtained from one million T cells were underestimates.

Germline assignment: CDR1 MDHEN and CDR2 SYDVKM. The CDR3 is 13 amino acids. V was clipped by 5 bases and J by 7 bases, with 14 bases between them. This sequence was found in a woman aged 60-70 years in good health. The chain joins TRBV28 to TRBJ1-2; tentatively, D is TRBD1 (6 bases). The sample taken for sequencing was blood. The CDR3 nucleotides are TGTGCCAGCAGTGTAGATTCAGGGGCTGGCTACACCTTC. It yields the protein CASSVDSGAGYTF.